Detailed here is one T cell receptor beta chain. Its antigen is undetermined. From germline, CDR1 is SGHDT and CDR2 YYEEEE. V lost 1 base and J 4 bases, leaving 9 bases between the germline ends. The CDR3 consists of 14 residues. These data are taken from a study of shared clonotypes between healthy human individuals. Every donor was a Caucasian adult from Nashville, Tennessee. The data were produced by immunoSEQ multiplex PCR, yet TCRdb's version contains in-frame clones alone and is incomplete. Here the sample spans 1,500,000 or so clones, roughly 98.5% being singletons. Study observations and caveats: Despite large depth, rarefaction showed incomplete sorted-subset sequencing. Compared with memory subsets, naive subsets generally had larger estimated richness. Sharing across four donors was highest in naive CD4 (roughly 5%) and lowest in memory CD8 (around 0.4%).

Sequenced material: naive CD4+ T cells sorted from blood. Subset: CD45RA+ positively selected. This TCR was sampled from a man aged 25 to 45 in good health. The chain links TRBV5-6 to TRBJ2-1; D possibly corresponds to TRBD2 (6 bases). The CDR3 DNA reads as TGTGCCAGCAGCTTGAAACTAGCTTACAATGAGCAGTTCTTC. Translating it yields CASSLKLAYNEQFF.